These 16 T cell receptor beta chains share one sample of origin, sequenced in a study of blood T cell repertoires in COVID-19. Sequenced by immunoSEQ multiplex PCR; TCRdb stores in-frame clones only, minus some. The sample consists of about 250,000 clones, 87% of them appearing once. Sequencing input: PBMCs or T cells enriched from blood (not recorded which). The source of these receptors is a young woman with acute COVID-19.

The chain is built from TRBV4-3 and TRBJ2-6; TRBD1 might be the D (6 bases). Germline values: CDR1 LGHNA, CDR2 YSLEER. This CDR3 comprises 18 residues. V lost 1 base and J 1 base, leaving 14 bases between the germline ends. In DNA, the CDR3 is TGCGCCAGCAGCCAAGTGGGACAATACGGATCTGGGGCCAACGTCCTGACTTTC. Protein: CASSQVGQYGSGANVLTF.

This chain uses TRBV29-1 with TRBJ1-1, with 7 bases identical to TRBD1. CDR3 length equals 12 residues. With V trimmed by 5 bases and J by 8 bases, 8 bases remained unmatched. Germline V gene data show CDR1 as SQVTM and CDR2 as ANQGSEA. The CDR3 region is CSVTRTGIEAFF. CDR3 coding DNA: TGCAGCGTTACCCGGACAGGAATCGAAGCTTTCTTT. The full variable domain, rest sourced from reference TRBV29-1 and TRBJ1-1, is SAVISQKPSRDICQRGTSLTIQCQVDSQVTMMFWYRQQPGQSLTLIATANQGSEATYESGFVIDKFPISRPNLTFSTLTVSNMSPEDSSIYLCSVTRTGIEAFFGQGTRLTVV.

J is TRBJ2-3 and V is TRBV11-2; D remains ambiguous. Trimming took 8 bases from V and 4 from J, leaving 13 bases between them. Per germline, CDR1 SGHAT and CDR2 FQNNGV. This CDR3 is 13 amino acids long. CDR3 amino acids: CASRDSLSDTQYF. As DNA, the CDR3 is TGTGCCAGCCGTGATTCACTGTCAGATACGCAGTATTTT.

The V gene is TRBV30, the J gene TRBJ1-5, with 9 bases fitting TRBD1. In germline, CDR1 is GTSNPN, CDR2 SVGIG (reference sequence). The length of the CDR3 is 13 residues. The ends lost 5 bases at V and 5 bases at J; junction bases unmatched: 4. DNA for the CDR3: TGTGCCTGGGGACAGGGGTTCGATCAGCCCCAGCATTTT. Translating gives CAWGQGFDQPQHF.

The chain employs TRBV27 and TRBJ2-1; 10 positions agree with TRBD1. Germline values: CDR1 MNHEY, CDR2 SMNVEV (reference sequence). CDR3 size: 16 residues. V lost 3 bases and J lost 6; bases outside the gene matches: 8. The CDR3 region is CASSFSGQGGLNEQFF. The CDR3 DNA sequence: TGTGCCAGCAGTTTTTCAGGACAGGGGGGGCTCAATGAGCAGTTCTTC.

DNA of the CDR3: TGCGCCAGCAGCGCCGGGACATGGGACGGAAAGGCCTATGGCTACACCTTC. It yields the protein CASSAGTWDGKAYGYTF. The chain links TRBV5-1 to TRBJ1-2; tentatively, D is TRBD1 (6 bases). The CDR3 is made up of 17 amino acids. In germline, CDR1 is SGHRS, CDR2 YFSETQ. The germline V and J ends were trimmed by 4 bases and 4 bases, with 23 bases remaining between them.

This chain connects TRBV19 to TRBJ2-2, with D perhaps matching TRBD1 (5 bases). With 2 bases removed from V and 3 bases from J, the gap between germline ends came to 10 bases. Germline V gene lookup returns CDR1 LNHDA and CDR2 SQIVND (reference sequence). The length of the CDR3 is 15 residues. The CDR3 here is CASSIRGIDTGELFF. The CDR3 DNA follows: TGTGCCAGTAGTATAAGGGGTATTGACACCGGGGAGCTGTTTTTT. Looking up the rest from reference TRBV19 and TRBJ2-2 gives the full variable domain: DGGITQSPKYLFRKEGQNVTLSCEQNLNHDAMYWYRQDPGQGLRLIYYSQIVNDFQKGDIAEGYSVSREKKESFPLTVTSAQKNPTAFYLCASSIRGIDTGELFFGEGSRLTVL.

The genes are TRBV27 and TRBJ1-1; 7 nucleotides agree with TRBD1. There are 14 residues in the CDR3. The germline V gene encodes CDR1 MNHEY and CDR2 SMNVEV (reference sequence). With V trimmed by 6 bases and J by 4 bases, 8 bases remained unmatched. In DNA, the CDR3 is TGTGCCAGCAGCATCAGGGGGTCGGGCACTGAAGCTTTCTTT. It translates to CASSIRGSGTEAFF.

The rearrangement joins TRBV7-9 to TRBJ1-6; D possibly corresponds to TRBD1 (6 bases). Deletions cut 5 bases from V and 7 bases from J, with 9 bases between. Looked up from germline, CDR1 is SEHNR and CDR2 is FQNEAQ (reference sequence). The CDR3 totals 13 residues. The chain's CDR3 is CASSLQGNSPLHF. For the CDR3, the DNA is TGTGCCAGCAGCCTACAGGGAAATTCACCCCTCCACTTT.

This sequence joins TRBV20-1 and TRBJ1-1; maybe TRBD1 (6 bases). Trimming removed 6 bases from V and 5 bases from J, with 10 bases in between. Per germline, CDR1 DFQATT and CDR2 SNEGSKA (reference sequence). This CDR3 contains 11 residues. In DNA, the CDR3 is TGCAGTGCCCACAGGGAGACTGAAGCTTTCTTT. Translating it yields CSAHRETEAFF.

The chain couples TRBV5-6 to TRBJ1-4; 8 bases agree with TRBD1. CDR3 length: 16 residues. Germline CDR1 reads SGHDT; CDR2 reads YYEEEE. J was trimmed by 5 bases and V by 0 bases; bases with no gene match: 6. The CDR3 here is CASSLETGARNEKLFF. CDR3 in DNA: TGTGCCAGCAGCTTGGAGACAGGGGCGCGGAATGAAAAACTGTTTTTT.

This clone has just one count. The V gene is TRBV7-2, the J gene TRBJ2-1; 7 bases are a match to TRBD2. V trimming: 2 bases; J trimming: 2 bases; junction bases outside the gene matches: 6. The CDR3 loop spans 16 amino acids. CDR1 is SGHTA and CDR2 is FQGNSA in the germline V gene. This chain's CDR3 is CASSLTAGDTYNEQFF. The CDR3 nucleotides are TGTGCCAGCAGCTTAACGGCGGGGGATACCTACAATGAGCAGTTCTTC. The variable domain in full, with the rest retrieved from reference TRBV7-2 and TRBJ2-1, is GAGVSQSPSNKVTEKGKDVELRCDPISGHTALYWYRQSLGQGLEFLIYFQGNSAPDKSGLPSDRFSAERTGGSVSTLTIQRTQQEDSAVYLCASSLTAGDTYNEQFFGPGTRLTVL.

The chain has TRBV5-1 and TRBJ1-1; D uncertain. The CDR3 is 13 residues long. Deletions cut 4 bases from V and 2 bases from J, with 9 bases between. Germline lookup yields CDR1 SGHRS and CDR2 YFSETQ. The CDR3 is CASSIPGNTEAFF. The CDR3 coding sequence is TGCGCCAGCAGCATCCCGGGTAACACTGAAGCTTTCTTT.

This clone showed up just a few times. This chain uses TRBV7-2 with TRBJ2-3; 12 bases agree with TRBD2. This CDR3 is built from 19 residues. Germline V gene lookup returns CDR1 SGHTA and CDR2 FQGNSA. The trim removed 6 bases at V and 4 bases at J, leaving 17 bases unmatched. The CDR3 region has the DNA TGTGCCAGCAGTTCCCTTCCCCCTGCTAGCGGGGGGGCCGCAGATACGCAGTATTTT. Protein sequence: CASSSLPPASGGAADTQYF.

The rearrangement joins TRBV2 to TRBJ1-4; a possible D gene is TRBD1 (5 bases). The V gene's germline CDR1 is SNHLY and CDR2 FYNNEI. The V end lost 4 bases, the J end lost 5 bases, and 11 bases lay between the germline ends. The CDR3 length is 14 residues. The CDR3: CASSGQGENEKLFF. In DNA form, the CDR3 reads TGTGCCAGCAGTGGTCAAGGGGAAAATGAAAAACTGTTTTTT.

The chain carries TRBV5-1 and TRBJ2-1; tentatively, D is TRBD1 (7 bases). The germline gives CDR1 SGHRS, CDR2 YFSETQ. This CDR3 is 13 amino acids long. Trimming took off 5 bases at V and 9 bases at J, with 15 bases between the two ends. The CDR3 reads CASREGARGEQFF. The CDR3 nucleotides read TGCGCCAGCAGAGAGGGGGCGCGGGGTGAGCAGTTCTTC.